These 20 T cell receptor beta chains originate from one sample sequenced in a study of regulatory T cells in long-lasting Graves disease. Time point here: newly diagnosed GD, antithyroid drugs for less than 3 months. The TCR library was made from RNA that had been extracted from PBMCs in TRIzol. Libraries of TCR beta came from iRepertoire HTBI primers plus Arm-PCR of CDR3 regions. TCRdb reanalysed the multiplex PCR reads using MiXCR and keeps one entry per CDR3 protein. The sample has 410,000 or so distinct CDR3 sequences; 14% to 15% are singletons. The sample also formed part of further work on T cells in Graves' hyperthyroidism and ophthalmopathy.

The sample in question was peripheral blood mononuclear cells (PBMCs), obtained at new diagnosis, from a patient treated with antithyroid drugs. The receptors stem from a woman aged 30 to 39 with Graves disease.

At least ten counts were recorded for this clonotype. At one of its ends the junction is not consistent with the germline gene, which may arise from a read error. The CDR3 protein is CAWSVLVRATYNEQLF. The CDR3 DNA follows: TGTGCCTGGAGTGTACTTGTCAGGGCAACTTACAATGAGCAGCTCTTC. This rearrangement joins TRBV30 to TRBJ2-1; possible D gene TRBD1, 5 bases. This CDR3 has 16 amino acids. In germline, CDR1 is GTSNPN, CDR2 SVGIG (reference sequence).

This clonotype was seen at least ten times. The CDR3 DNA sequence: TGTGCCAGCAGTATCCGGGGGGGGGTCAGCTATGGCTACACCTTC. It specifies CASSIRGGVSYGYTF. The chain joins TRBV6-1 to TRBJ1-2; weak D call: TRBD1 (5 bases). The germline CDR1 and CDR2 sequences are MNHNS and SASEGT. The CDR3 length is 15 residues. V gave up 5 bases and J gave up 4 bases, with 17 bases separating them.

This clonotype showed up many times. This chain links TRBV6-5 with TRBJ2-7; possibly TRBD1 or TRBD2 for D (5 bases each). There are 12 residues in the CDR3. The V gene lost 4 bases and the J gene lost 6 bases, with 10 bases spanning the gap. Germline CDR1 MNHEY, CDR2 SVGAGI. The CDR3 coding sequence is TGTGCCAGCAGTTGGGACGCGGGCGAGCAGTACTTC. Its protein product is CASSWDAGEQYF.

The chain combines TRBV10-3 with TRBJ2-7, with 8 bases aligning to TRBD1. Germline trimming cut 2 bases from V and 2 bases from J; bases unmatched to any gene: 5. The CDR3 has 15 residues. The germline CDR1 and CDR2 sequences are ENHRY and SYGVKD. CDR3 region: CAISEPLQGAYEQYF. The CDR3, as DNA: TGTGCCATCAGTGAGCCACTACAGGGGGCCTACGAGCAGTACTTC.

This clonotype was counted a single time. The chain links TRBV7-8 to TRBJ2-7, with 8 bases fitting TRBD1. The germline V gene has CDR1 SGHVS and CDR2 FQNEAQ. With 4 bases clipped from V and 6 bases from J, the junction kept 8 bases outside the gene matches. The CDR3 is made up of 14 amino acids. As DNA, the CDR3 is TGTGCCAGCAGCTGGGCCAGGGGGCAGGGCGAGCAGTACTTC. This sequence encodes CASSWARGQGEQYF. Full variable domain (rest looked up from reference TRBV7-8 and TRBJ2-7): GAGVSQSPRYKVAKRGQDVALRCDPISGHVSLFWYQQALGQGPEFLTYFQNEAQLDKSGLPSDRFFAERPEGSVSTLKIQRTQQEDSAVYLCASSWARGQGEQYFGPGTRLTVT.

This clonotype has more than one count but fewer than ten. The chain uses TRBV20-1 and TRBJ1-5; D call uncertain. The germline CDR1 and CDR2 sequences are DFQATT and SNEGSKA (reference sequence). V lost 1 base to trimming and J lost 1 base, with 11 bases between them. This CDR3 has 15 amino acids. CDR3 in DNA: TGCAGTGCTAGAGGGGGTGGCAGGAGCAATCAGCCCCAGCATTTT. Translating it yields CSARGGGRSNQPQHF.

The sample holds many counts of this clonotype. The rearrangement uses TRBV18 and TRBJ2-7, with D possibly being TRBD1 or TRBD2 (5 bases each). The germline V gene encodes CDR1 KGHSH and CDR2 LQKENI. V was trimmed by 5 bases and J by 2 bases, leaving 10 bases between them. This CDR3 spans 13 amino acids. CDR3 protein: CASSYRTAYEQYF. CDR3 bases: TGTGCCAGCTCATACAGGACTGCCTACGAGCAGTACTTC.

This clonotype was picked up many times. V and J are TRBV7-9 and TRBJ1-2; possible D gene TRBD1, 6 bases. The CDR3 length is 15 residues. Between the trimmed V and J ends, which lost 0 bases and 5 bases, there was a span of 13 bases. The germline CDR1 and CDR2 sequences are SEHNR and FQNEAQ (reference sequence). CDR3 sequence reads: CASSLARGTTYGYTF. CDR3 bases: TGTGCCAGCAGCTTAGCGCGCGGGACAACGTATGGCTACACCTTC.

In this sample, this clonotype turned up a few times. V and J are TRBV5-6 and TRBJ2-7, with 13 bases identical to TRBD2. Germline V gene sequence: CDR1 SGHDT, CDR2 YYEEEE. J gave up 2 bases and V 7 bases, and 0 bases lay outside the gene matches. The CDR3 totals 13 residues. CDR3 bases: TGTGCCAGCGGGACTAGCGGGACCTACGAGCAGTACTTC. Residues: CASGTSGTYEQYF.

The sample holds many counts of this clonotype. This chain uses TRBV24-1 with TRBJ2-2; D gene unclear. Trimming took 3 bases from V and 4 from J, leaving 8 bases between them. Germline V lookup: CDR1 KGHDR, CDR2 SFDVKD. The CDR3 runs to 14 residues. The CDR3 bases are TGTGCCACCAGTGATCGAGCGTTCACCGGGGAGCTGTTTTTT. It is translated as CATSDRAFTGELFF.

This clonotype was counted only a few times. This chain links TRBV5-1 with TRBJ2-1, with D unresolved. Deletions cut 0 bases from V and 8 bases from J, with 15 bases between. The CDR3 totals 15 residues. Per germline, CDR1 SGHRS and CDR2 YFSETQ. CDR3 residues: CASSLGGIIYDEQFF. DNA for the CDR3: TGCGCCAGCAGCTTGGGTGGGATTATTTACGATGAGCAGTTCTTC.

This clonotype was observed a few times. V gene TRBV19 combines with J gene TRBJ1-2, with D possibly TRBD1 on 5 matching bases. Between the trimmed V and J ends, which lost 6 bases and 3 bases, there was a span of 11 bases. From germline, CDR1 is LNHDA and CDR2 SQIVND (reference sequence). The CDR3 runs to 13 residues. The CDR3 DNA reads as TGTGCCAGTAGCCCGGACACCGACTATGGCTACACCTTC. Protein sequence: CASSPDTDYGYTF.

In its sample, this clonotype was seen a few times. The V call is TRBV18, the J call TRBJ2-3; D is unresolved. Trimming cost V 5 bases and J 1 base, with 7 bases left between them. Germline CDR1 is KGHSH and CDR2 is LQKENI. This CDR3 comprises 13 residues. The CDR3 nucleotides read TGTGCCAGCTCAGCCTCCGGCACAGATACGCAGTATTTT. It codes for CASSASGTDTQYF.

This clonotype was counted only a few times. This chain links TRBV9 with TRBJ2-7, with a weak D call TRBD2 (6 bases). The CDR3 runs 14 residues. Germline CDR1 SGDLS, CDR2 YYNGEE. The V gene lost 1 base and the J gene lost 0 bases, with 8 bases spanning the gap. CDR3 in amino acids: CASSVSSGSYEQYF. The CDR3 DNA is TGTGCCAGCAGCGTAAGTAGCGGCTCCTACGAGCAGTACTTC.

This clonotype was recorded at least ten times. This chain links TRBV12-3 or TRBV12-4 with TRBJ2-7, with 9 bases matching TRBD2. V shed 6 bases and J 4 bases; nucleotides not matched to a gene: 10. The length of the CDR3 is 15 residues. Here the CDR3 DNA reads TGTGCCAGCAGCGGTGGACTAGCGCCGAGGTACGAGCAGTACTTC. Its protein is CASSGGLAPRYEQYF.

V and J are TRBV30 and TRBJ2-7; D is perhaps TRBD1 (6 bases). This CDR3 has 16 residues. Trimming cost V 2 bases and J 3 bases, with 20 bases left between them. CDR1 and CDR2 (germline): GTSNPN, SVGIG (reference sequence). This chain's CDR3 is CAWSYTWAGEGYEQYF. CDR3 DNA sequence: TGTGCCTGGAGTTACACGTGGGCAGGGGAAGGCTACGAGCAGTACTTC.

The CDR3 sequence is CASSLGAGKPGTQYF. CDR3 coding DNA: TGTGCCAGCAGCTTAGGGGCAGGCAAACCGGGGACCCAGTACTTC. The rearrangement joins TRBV7-6 to TRBJ2-5; D gene ambiguous. Trimming removed 1 base from V and 7 bases from J, with 16 bases in between. The CDR3 has 15 amino acids. The germline V gene has CDR1 SGHVS and CDR2 FNYEAQ.

This clonotype was seen repeatedly, ten times or more. The chain links TRBV30 to TRBJ2-7; 9 positions match TRBD1. Looked up from germline, CDR1 is GTSNPN and CDR2 is SVGIG (reference sequence). Germline trimming cut 0 bases from V and 6 bases from J; bases unmatched to any gene: 6. CDR3 size: 14 residues. In DNA, the CDR3 is TGTGCCTGGAGTGTAGGGACAGGGACGTTCGAGCAGTACTTC. The encoded protein is CAWSVGTGTFEQYF.

This clonotype was observed many times. The chain employs TRBV3-1 and TRBJ1-2, with 11 bases fitting TRBD1. Germline V gene data show CDR1 as LGHDT and CDR2 as YNNKEL (reference sequence). The junction had 3 bases not matched to a gene; V was cut back by 4 bases and J by 2 bases. This CDR3 spans 15 amino acids. The DNA for the CDR3 is TGTGCCAGCAGCCGAGGACAGGGGGCAAACTATGGCTACACCTTC. This sequence encodes CASSRGQGANYGYTF.

This clonotype was seen ten or more times. The chain recombines TRBV11-2 with TRBJ2-1, with unresolved D. Looked up from germline, CDR1 is SGHAT and CDR2 is FQNNGV. The length of the CDR3 is 16 residues. V lost 4 bases to trimming and J lost 0 bases, with 13 bases between them. The CDR3 is CASSSLKGSSYNEQFF. The CDR3, as DNA: TGTGCCAGCAGCTCACTAAAGGGCAGCTCCTACAATGAGCAGTTCTTC.